This T cell receptor (beta chain) was obtained from a study of cytomegalovirus exposure and HLA in healthy donors. The CDR3 runs to 16 residues. V dropped 3 bases and J dropped 3; count of bases not matched to a gene: 7. Germline lookup yields CDR1 MGHRA and CDR2 YSYEKL. Profiling relied on immunoSEQ multiplex PCR, and the TCRdb table lists in-frame clones only, not all of them. This table holds some 330,000 clones, 86% found once. Sequences were obtained from PBMCs. The V gene is TRBV4-1, the J gene TRBJ2-7, with 11 positions matching TRBD2. The TCR comes from a woman under 30 in good health and CMV-seronegative. Here the CDR3 DNA reads TGCGCCAGCAGCCAGACGGGGACTAGCGGAAACTACGAGCAGTACTTC. Translating gives CASSQTGTSGNYEQYF.